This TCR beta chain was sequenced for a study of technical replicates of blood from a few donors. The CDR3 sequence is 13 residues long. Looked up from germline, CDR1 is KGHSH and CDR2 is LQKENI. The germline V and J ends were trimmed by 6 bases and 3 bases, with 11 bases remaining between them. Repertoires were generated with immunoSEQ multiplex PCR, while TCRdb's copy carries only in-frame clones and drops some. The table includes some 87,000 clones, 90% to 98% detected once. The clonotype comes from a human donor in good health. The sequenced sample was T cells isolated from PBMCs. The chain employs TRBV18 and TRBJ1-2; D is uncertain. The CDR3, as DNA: TGTGCCAGCTCGCCCCAGGAGGACTATGGCTACACCTTC. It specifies CASSPQEDYGYTF.